The 30 T cell receptor beta chains in this list originate from one sample, sequenced in a study of T cell responses to AZD1222 COVID-19 vaccine. The method was immunoSEQ multiplex PCR; TCRdb's version includes in-frame clones alone and lacks a portion of them. The profile covers 150,000 to 200,000 clones, with 90% appearing a single time and roughly 6% taken by the ten largest. The source was peripheral blood, collected 28 days after the second AZD1222 dose. Every receptor here comes from an adult who received the AZD1222 COVID-19 vaccine.

The CDR3 DNA sequence: TGTGCCAGCGAAGGACGGTTAATAACAGATACGCAGTATTTT. This translates into CASEGRLITDTQYF. The V call is TRBV7-9, the J call TRBJ2-3, with no clear D. This CDR3 region has 14 residues. V shed 8 bases and J shed 3 bases, with 15 bases lying between them. The germline V gene encodes CDR1 SEHNR and CDR2 FQNEAQ (reference sequence).

The J gene is TRBJ1-1, the V gene TRBV5-1, with D perhaps matching TRBD1 (6 bases). CDR3 length: 14 amino acids. V lost 8 bases, J lost 4 bases, and 18 bases lay in between. CDR1 and CDR2 (germline): SGHRS, YFSETQ. CDR3 in amino acids: CASGRGGRGTEAFF. CDR3 coding DNA: TGCGCCAGTGGGAGAGGGGGAAGGGGCACTGAAGCTTTCTTT.

This clone was counted a few times. The V and J genes are TRBV5-1 and TRBJ2-3; 9 nucleotides align to TRBD2. CDR1 is SGHRS, CDR2 YFSETQ, per germline. With V trimmed by 0 bases and J by 1 base, 12 bases remained unmatched. The CDR3 loop spans 19 amino acids. CDR3 residues: CASSLAGGASGARTDTQYF. DNA for the CDR3: TGCGCCAGCAGCTTGGCCGGAGGGGCTAGCGGGGCCCGCACAGATACGCAGTATTTT.

The chain employs TRBV3-1 (or the pseudogene TRBV3-2) and TRBJ2-7; no clear D gene. Germline V lookup: CDR1 LGHDT, CDR2 YNNKEL (reference sequence). V lost 5 bases and J 2 bases, leaving 16 bases between the germline ends. CDR3 length equals 15 residues. CDR3 in amino acids: CASSSRGTTPYEQYF. The CDR3 DNA is TGTGCCAGCAGCTCCCGAGGAACGACACCCTACGAGCAGTACTTC.

V usage is TRBV28 and J usage is TRBJ1-6; 7 bases map to TRBD1. The V segment lost 6 bases and the J segment 0 bases; nucleotides outside the gene matches: 8. CDR1 and CDR2 (germline): MDHEN, SYDVKM. The CDR3 sequence is 17 residues long. The CDR3 here is CASRGLDRSSYNSPLHF. In nucleotides, the CDR3 is TGTGCCAGCAGAGGCTTGGACAGGAGCTCCTATAATTCACCCCTCCACTTT.

The J gene is TRBJ1-2, the V gene TRBV28; 7 nucleotides align to TRBD1. Per the germline V gene, CDR1 is MDHEN and CDR2 is SYDVKM. This CDR3 is built from 12 residues. V shed 8 bases, J shed 7 bases, and the junction held 7 bases outside the gene matches. The CDR3 reads CASGGQIFGYTF. The CDR3 DNA follows: TGTGCCAGCGGGGGACAGATCTTTGGCTACACCTTC.

The V gene is TRBV4-2, the J gene TRBJ1-6; 8 positions agree with TRBD1. V shed 1 base, J shed 7 bases, and the junction held 6 bases outside the gene matches. CDR1 LGHNA and CDR2 YNFKEQ come from the germline V gene. The CDR3 extends over 16 amino acids. CDR3 in amino acids: CASSQASDRENSPLHF. The CDR3 nucleotides are TGTGCCAGCAGCCAAGCCTCGGACAGGGAAAATTCACCCCTCCACTTT.

V and J are TRBV19 and TRBJ1-5, with D possibly being TRBD1 (6 bases). Trimming left V 3 bases short and J 3 bases short, with 15 bases between. Germline V gene sequence: CDR1 LNHDA, CDR2 SQIVND (reference sequence). The CDR3 contains 16 residues. For the CDR3, the DNA is TGTGCCAGTAGTATCTGGGGGCCGCCTTACAATCAGCCCCAGCATTTT. Amino acid sequence: CASSIWGPPYNQPQHF.

V and J are TRBV2 and TRBJ1-2, with D possibly TRBD1 on 5 matching bases. This CDR3 comprises 13 residues. The germline V and J ends were trimmed by 7 bases and 4 bases, with 13 bases remaining between them. CDR1 SNHLY and CDR2 FYNNEI come from the germline V gene. CDR3 DNA: TGTGCCAGCACCCCAGGACATATCTATGGCTACACCTTC. Encoded protein: CASTPGHIYGYTF. Together with reference TRBV2 and TRBJ1-2, the CDR3 gives the full variable domain: EPEVTQTPSHQVTQMGQEVILRCVPISNHLYFYWYRQILGQKVEFLVSFYNNEISEKSEIFDDQFSVERPDGSNFTLKIRSTKLEDSAMYFCASTPGHIYGYTFGSGTRLTVV.

The chain combines TRBV11-3 with TRBJ2-1; perhaps TRBD2 as D (6 bases). V shed 5 bases and J shed 6 bases, with 14 bases lying between them. The CDR3 has 14 amino acids. Per germline, CDR1 SGHNT and CDR2 YENEEA. The CDR3 DNA follows: TGTGCCAGCAGCGGAGGGCTAGTTAGCAATGAGCAGTTCTTC. Its protein product is CASSGGLVSNEQFF.

This clone showed up many times. The CDR3 coding sequence is TGTGCCAGTAGTCGGACAGGGGTCGGTGGTGAAAAACTGTTTTTT. It yields the protein CASSRTGVGGEKLFF. This chain uses TRBV19 with TRBJ1-4, with 9 nucleotides matching TRBD1. CDR1 is LNHDA, CDR2 SQIVND, per germline (reference sequence). The CDR3 runs to 15 residues. V shed 5 bases and J 7 bases; nucleotides not matched to a gene: 8.

V and J are TRBV3-1 (or the pseudogene TRBV3-2) and TRBJ2-7, with 7 positions matching TRBD1. J lost 2 bases, V lost 6 bases, and 7 bases had no gene match. Germline V CDR1 and CDR2: LGHDT, YNNKEL (reference sequence). The CDR3 is 14 residues long. The CDR3 here is CASRSTGPPYEQYF. Here the CDR3 DNA reads TGTGCCAGCAGATCGACAGGGCCACCCTACGAGCAGTACTTC.

The rearrangement uses TRBV3-1 (or the pseudogene TRBV3-2) and TRBJ2-7, with 8 bases that match TRBD2. V lost 0 bases to trimming and J lost 2 bases; unmatched junction nucleotides: 6. The CDR3 extends over 16 amino acids. CDR1 is LGHDT and CDR2 is YNNKEL in the germline V gene (reference sequence). The CDR3, as DNA: TGTGCCAGCAGCCAAGATGCAAGCGGGGGAGCCTACGAGCAGTACTTC. Protein sequence: CASSQDASGGAYEQYF.

The chain links TRBV20-1 to TRBJ1-2; no definite D call. This CDR3 has 11 residues. V was trimmed by 5 bases and J by 4 bases, leaving 8 bases between them. The V gene's germline CDR1 is DFQATT and CDR2 SNEGSKA (reference sequence). CDR3 bases: TGCAGTGCTCCCGAATCCTATGGCTACACCTTC. This sequence encodes CSAPESYGYTF.

This clone was seen a single time. This chain connects TRBV5-1 to TRBJ1-5; maybe TRBD1 (5 bases). V gave up 0 bases and J gave up 4 bases, with 8 bases separating them. The CDR3 is 14 amino acids. CDR1 and CDR2 from the germline V gene are SGHRS and YFSETQ. The CDR3: CASSLAGGNQPQHF. The CDR3 DNA reads as TGCGCCAGCAGCTTGGCGGGGGGTAATCAGCCCCAGCATTTT.

The chain combines TRBV20-1 with TRBJ2-7, with D perhaps matching TRBD1 (5 bases). Per germline, CDR1 DFQATT and CDR2 SNEGSKA (reference sequence). CDR3 length equals 13 residues. V lost 3 bases and J 6 bases, leaving 15 bases between the germline ends. The CDR3 nucleotides read TGCAGTGCTAGTAGGGCCGTGGGGCTCGAGCAGTACTTC. It specifies CSASRAVGLEQYF.

This CDR3 reads CASSLVAGVPLPLHF. CDR3 coding DNA: TGCGCCAGCAGCTTGGTTGCAGGGGTCCCCTTACCCCTCCACTTT. This sequence joins TRBV5-1 and TRBJ1-6; TRBD1 is a possible D gene (6 bases). This CDR3 contains 15 residues. The germline CDR1 and CDR2 sequences are SGHRS and YFSETQ. Deletions cut 0 bases from V and 12 bases from J, with 16 bases between.

This rearrangement joins TRBV3-1 (or the pseudogene TRBV3-2) to TRBJ1-4; the D gene is possibly TRBD1 (5 bases). This CDR3 comprises 16 residues. Per the germline V gene, CDR1 is LGHDT and CDR2 is YNNKEL (reference sequence). V dropped 3 bases and J dropped 0 bases, with 11 bases sitting between them. The CDR3 loop reads CASSQFRVATNEKLFF. As DNA, the CDR3 is TGTGCCAGCAGCCAGTTCAGGGTGGCAACTAATGAAAAACTGTTTTTT.

V gene TRBV7-9 combines with J gene TRBJ2-3; D is perhaps TRBD1 or TRBD2 (5 bases each). This CDR3 spans 15 amino acids. The germline V gene encodes CDR1 SEHNR and CDR2 FQNEAQ (reference sequence). Trimming removed 0 bases from V and 2 bases from J, with 9 bases in between. The CDR3 protein is CASSLAGVHTDTQYF. CDR3 bases: TGTGCCAGCAGCTTAGCGGGGGTCCACACAGATACGCAGTATTTT.

This clone was seen only once. The V call is TRBV5-4, the J call TRBJ2-1; TRBD2 matches at 13 bases. Germline loops: CDR1 SGHNT, CDR2 YYREEE (reference sequence). V shed 0 bases, J shed 9 bases, and the junction held 3 bases outside the gene matches. The CDR3 has 15 amino acids. The CDR3 DNA reads TGTGCCAGCAGCTTGGAACTAGCGGGGGGGCCTGAGCAGTTCTTC. Its translation is CASSLELAGGPEQFF.

This chain joins TRBV30 and TRBJ2-2; D uncertain. Trimming stripped 5 bases from V and 8 bases from J, with 12 bases between. CDR3 length: 12 amino acids. The germline CDR1 and CDR2 sequences are GTSNPN and SVGIG (reference sequence). CDR3 residues: CAWGRVPGELFF. CDR3 nucleotide sequence: TGTGCCTGGGGTAGGGTTCCGGGGGAGCTGTTTTTT.

For this clone: A read error may account for a junction end that differs from germline. The chain combines TRBV29-1 with TRBJ2-5; the match to TRBD2 covers 9 bases. Germline V gene sequence: CDR1 SQVTM, CDR2 ANQGSEA. The CDR3 has 15 residues. The CDR3 DNA sequence: TGCAGCGCTGAAGGGACTAGCCAGTACCAAGAGACCCAGTACTTC. Protein product: CSAEGTSQYQETQYF. Looking up the rest from reference TRBV29-1 and TRBJ2-5 gives the full variable domain: SAVISQKPSRDICQRGTSLTIQCQVDSQVTMMFWYRQQPGQSLTLIATANQGSEATYESGFVIDKFPISRPNLTFSTLTVSNMSPEDSSIYLCSAEGTSQYQETQYFGPGTRLLVL.

J is TRBJ1-2 and V is TRBV6-5; D might be TRBD1 (5 bases). V lost 6 bases and J lost 8, with 19 bases in between. The germline CDR1 and CDR2 sequences are MNHEY and SVGAGI. The CDR3 totals 14 residues. The CDR3 DNA reads TGTGCCAGCAGGACGGTGGGGGGAGGGGAGGGCTACACCTTC. This codes for CASRTVGGGEGYTF.

The V call is TRBV4-2, the J call TRBJ2-2; the D gene is possibly TRBD2 (6 bases). This CDR3 has 16 amino acids. Germline values: CDR1 LGHNA, CDR2 YNFKEQ. Trimming shortened V by 0 bases and J by 4 bases, and 12 bases separated the two germline ends. The CDR3 reads CASSQDGRGSTGELFF. The CDR3 DNA sequence: TGTGCCAGCAGCCAAGATGGGCGGGGCTCCACCGGGGAGCTGTTTTTT.

This clone was detected only a few times. The chain uses TRBV5-1 and TRBJ2-1; 10 positions match TRBD2. The V gene's germline CDR1 is SGHRS and CDR2 YFSETQ. The CDR3 totals 18 residues. V lost 4 bases and J lost 3; bases outside the gene matches: 13. CDR3 amino acids: CASSPIAGGPAYYNEQFF. The CDR3 nucleotides read TGCGCCAGCAGCCCCATAGCGGGAGGACCGGCCTACTACAATGAGCAGTTCTTC.

The J gene is TRBJ1-1, the V gene TRBV7-9, with 7 bases lining up with TRBD1. CDR1 and CDR2 (germline): SEHNR, FQNEAQ (reference sequence). This CDR3 contains 12 residues. Trimming at V came to 5 bases and at J to 6 bases, leaving 3 bases not matched to a gene. DNA of the CDR3: TGTGCCAGCAGCACAGGGGCCTCTGAAGCTTTCTTT. Translation: CASSTGASEAFF.

The chain combines TRBV6-5 with TRBJ2-1; 9 positions match TRBD2. The ends lost 8 bases at V and 7 bases at J; junction bases unmatched: 12. CDR1 and CDR2 from the germline V gene are MNHEY and SVGAGI. The CDR3 consists of 15 residues. CDR3 in DNA: TGTGCCAGCCGGCCCGGACTAGCGAATGTAAATGAGCAGTTCTTC. Translation gives CASRPGLANVNEQFF.

This clone was seen just once. The rearrangement links TRBV19 to TRBJ2-7; TRBD1 aligns across 8 bases. J was trimmed by 4 bases and V by 5 bases; bases with no gene match: 10. CDR1 and CDR2 (germline): LNHDA, SQIVND (reference sequence). This CDR3 has 15 residues. CDR3 DNA sequence: TGTGCCAGTAGTCGAAGTGGACAGGGTGAATACGAGCAGTACTTC. It yields the protein CASSRSGQGEYEQYF.

The chain uses TRBV30 and TRBJ2-6; D gene uncertain. Per the germline V gene, CDR1 is GTSNPN and CDR2 is SVGIG (reference sequence). Trimming left V 2 bases short and J 1 base short, with 9 bases between. This CDR3 region has 15 residues. The CDR3 is CAWSIHLSGANVLTF. The CDR3 bases are TGTGCCTGGAGTATCCACTTATCTGGGGCCAACGTCCTGACTTTC.

This chain uses TRBV27 with TRBJ1-4; 9 bases are a match to TRBD1. The CDR3 is 14 amino acids. CDR1 is MNHEY and CDR2 is SMNVEV in the germline V gene (reference sequence). V was clipped by 5 bases and J by 8 bases; unmatched bases: 6. The CDR3 sequence is CASSPGTGREKLFF. The DNA for the CDR3 is TGTGCCAGCAGTCCTGGGACAGGGCGGGAAAAACTGTTTTTT.